This passage covers 28 T cell receptor beta chains from one sample sequenced in a study of blood T cell repertoires in COVID-19. Profiled with immunoSEQ multiplex PCR; TCRdb holds only in-frame clones, not every one. Among 90,000 to 140,000 clones listed, around 86% were seen once. Sequenced input: peripheral blood. These receptors were collected from an older man with acute or convalescent COVID-19.

V usage is TRBV5-1 and J usage is TRBJ2-7; 9 nucleotides line up with TRBD2. Germline V CDR1 and CDR2: SGHRS, YFSETQ. The CDR3 is made up of 14 amino acids. V trimming: 4 bases; J trimming: 3 bases; junction bases outside the gene matches: 5. CDR3 nucleotide sequence: TGCGCCAGCAGCCCCGATAGCGGGAGCTACGAGCAGTACTTC. This encodes CASSPDSGSYEQYF. Variable domain in full (rest from reference TRBV5-1 and TRBJ2-7): KAGVTQTPRYLIKTRGQQVTLSCSPISGHRSVSWYQQTPGQGLQFLFEYFSETQRNKGNFPGRFSGRQFSNSRSEMNVSTLELGDSALYLCASSPDSGSYEQYFGPGTRLTVT.

The chain employs TRBV6-5 and TRBJ1-2; the match to TRBD1 covers 7 bases. Germline V gene sequence: CDR1 MNHEY, CDR2 SVGAGI. V gave up 5 bases and J gave up 8 bases; unmatched junction bases: 11. The CDR3 extends over 14 amino acids. As DNA, the CDR3 is TGTGCCAGCAGTCGGGACAGTGTGCTTCGGGGCTACACCTTC. It is translated as CASSRDSVLRGYTF.

This chain connects TRBV19 to TRBJ2-7, with 8 nucleotides matching TRBD1. Germline CDR1 reads LNHDA; CDR2 reads SQIVND (reference sequence). V shed 3 bases, J shed 4 bases, and the junction held 8 bases outside the gene matches. The CDR3 is 15 residues long. The CDR3 region is CASSIRAGTGYEQYF. The CDR3 nucleotides are TGTGCCAGTAGTATCAGAGCCGGGACAGGTTACGAGCAGTACTTC.

J is TRBJ1-4 and V is TRBV2, with D unresolved. The CDR3 is 15 residues long. The germline V gene encodes CDR1 SNHLY and CDR2 FYNNEI. Trimming pared 5 bases from V and 5 bases from J, leaving 15 bases between. The chain's CDR3 is CASSTGGQPNEKLFF. The CDR3 DNA reads TGTGCCAGCAGTACCGGCGGGCAGCCAAATGAAAAACTGTTTTTT. The entire variable domain, with the rest obtained from reference TRBV2 and TRBJ1-4, is as follows: EPEVTQTPSHQVTQMGQEVILRCVPISNHLYFYWYRQILGQKVEFLVSFYNNEISEKSEIFDDQFSVERPDGSNFTLKIRSTKLEDSAMYFCASSTGGQPNEKLFFGSGTQLSVL.

The gene calls are TRBV9 and TRBJ1-2; no definite D call. Trimming stripped 3 bases from V and 8 bases from J, with 11 bases between. The CDR3 spans 12 residues. CDR1 and CDR2 from the germline V gene are SGDLS and YYNGEE. The CDR3 sequence: CASSALGYGYTF. CDR3 in DNA: TGTGCCAGCAGCGCCTTGGGCTACGGCTACACCTTC.

The chain recombines TRBV7-2 with TRBJ1-1, with TRBD1 matching 8 bases. V gave up 4 bases and J gave up 2 bases; unmatched junction bases: 6. Germline V gene lookup returns CDR1 SGHTA and CDR2 FQGNSA. CDR3 length equals 15 residues. The CDR3 DNA is TGTGCCAGCAGCTCCTGGACAGGGATAAACACTGAAGCTTTCTTT. The encoded protein is CASSSWTGINTEAFF.

V is TRBV18 and J is TRBJ1-1; perhaps TRBD1 as D (6 bases). The CDR3 length is 14 residues. Germline assignment: CDR1 KGHSH and CDR2 LQKENI. V lost 6 bases and J lost 0, with 11 bases in between. CDR3 nucleotides: TGTGCCAGCTCCTTGACAGGACTGAACACTGAAGCTTTCTTT. It yields the protein CASSLTGLNTEAFF.

V and J are TRBV5-1 and TRBJ1-3; tentatively, D is TRBD1 (6 bases). Germline assignment: CDR1 SGHRS and CDR2 YFSETQ. The CDR3 has 16 residues. Trimming stripped 0 bases from V and 0 bases from J, with 10 bases between. DNA for the CDR3: TGCGCCAGCAGCTTGGACCCAGGGGTCTCTGGAAACACCATATATTTT. Amino acid sequence: CASSLDPGVSGNTIYF.

V usage is TRBV15 and J usage is TRBJ2-2; TRBD2 is a possible D gene (5 bases). Germline values: CDR1 LNHNV, CDR2 YYDKDF (reference sequence). V lost 2 bases and J lost 3, with 10 bases in between. The CDR3 sequence is 15 residues long. CDR3 DNA: TGTGCCACCAGCAGAAGCCGGGAAGACACCGGGGAGCTGTTTTTT. Its protein product is CATSRSREDTGELFF. Drawing the rest from reference TRBV15 and TRBJ2-2, the complete variable domain is DAMVIQNPRYQVTQFGKPVTLSCSQTLNHNVMYWYQQKSSQAPKLLFHYYDKDFNNEADTPDNFQSRRPNTSFCFLDIRSPGLGDTAMYLCATSRSREDTGELFFGEGSRLTVL.

V and J are TRBV7-8 and TRBJ2-3; 8 positions match TRBD2. The V and J ends lost 5 bases and 2 bases, in that order; junction bases with no gene match: 15. The germline V gene has CDR1 SGHVS and CDR2 FQNEAQ. The CDR3 length is 18 residues. The CDR3 region is CASSPMAPGRAFTDTQYF. The CDR3 DNA reads as TGTGCCAGCAGCCCAATGGCTCCCGGGAGGGCCTTCACAGATACGCAGTATTTT.

This clone has only one observation. Here the CDR3 reads CASSERHSGNEQYF. DNA of the CDR3: TGTGCCAGCAGTGAGCGGCATAGCGGGAACGAGCAGTACTTC. This rearrangement joins TRBV6-1 to TRBJ2-7; 8 nucleotides align to TRBD2. The trim removed 3 bases at V and 5 bases at J, leaving 6 bases unmatched. Germline V gene sequence: CDR1 MNHNS, CDR2 SASEGT. The CDR3 is 14 residues long.

On this clone: Within the sample, other DNA sequences also encode this same CDR3. This rearrangement joins TRBV29-1 to TRBJ2-6; D is unclear. Germline V CDR1 and CDR2: SQVTM, ANQGSEA. V was shortened by 6 bases and J by 0 bases, with 3 bases between the two germline ends. The length of the CDR3 is 12 residues. The DNA of the CDR3 is TGCAGCGTCCTCTCTGGGGCCAACGTCCTGACTTTC. It yields the protein CSVLSGANVLTF.

The chain has TRBV5-6 and TRBJ2-2; D is unresolved. Germline-derived CDR1 and CDR2 are SGHDT and YYEEEE. CDR3 length: 15 residues. The germline V and J ends were trimmed by 0 bases and 2 bases, with 8 bases remaining between them. The CDR3 DNA reads as TGTGCCAGCAGCTTGGTGGCAGGAAACACCGGGGAGCTGTTTTTT. Protein sequence: CASSLVAGNTGELFF.

The CDR3 nucleotides are TGTGCCAGCAGCCCTAGGGGCTTACCCCTCCACTTT. Amino acid sequence: CASSPRGLPLHF. The chain combines TRBV7-8 with TRBJ1-6; a possible D gene is TRBD1 (5 bases). Germline assignment: CDR1 SGHVS and CDR2 FQNEAQ. Trimming took 5 bases from V and 12 from J, leaving 11 bases between them. The CDR3 covers 12 residues. Full variable domain (rest looked up from reference TRBV7-8 and TRBJ1-6): GAGVSQSPRYKVAKRGQDVALRCDPISGHVSLFWYQQALGQGPEFLTYFQNEAQLDKSGLPSDRFFAERPEGSVSTLKIQRTQQEDSAVYLCASSPRGLPLHFGNGTRLTVT.

V usage is TRBV28 and J usage is TRBJ2-3; a weak D match, TRBD1 (7 bases). The V and J ends lost 1 base and 3 bases respectively, with 11 bases between them. The CDR3 loop spans 15 amino acids. Germline CDR1 is MDHEN and CDR2 is SYDVKM. The CDR3 is CASSLSQGGTDTQYF. In nucleotides, the CDR3 is TGTGCCAGCAGTTTATCCCAGGGGGGTACAGATACGCAGTATTTT.

V and J are TRBV5-1 and TRBJ1-4; possible D gene TRBD1, 5 bases. This CDR3 is 17 amino acids long. Looked up from germline, CDR1 is SGHRS and CDR2 is YFSETQ. The V and J ends lost 5 bases and 5 bases respectively, with 22 bases between them. The chain's CDR3 is CASRLAYIGAKNEKLFF. In nucleotides, the CDR3 is TGCGCCAGCAGACTAGCTTATATAGGGGCGAAGAATGAAAAACTGTTTTTT.

This clone was counted once. The gene calls are TRBV7-2 and TRBJ2-7; weak D call: TRBD2 (6 bases). Looked up from germline, CDR1 is SGHTA and CDR2 is FQGNSA. V lost 3 bases and J 2 bases, leaving 8 bases between the germline ends. The CDR3 sequence is 13 residues long. CDR3 region: CASSLLAPYEQYF. DNA for the CDR3: TGTGCCAGCAGCTTGCTAGCGCCCTACGAGCAGTACTTC.

The chain links TRBV27 to TRBJ2-2, with D perhaps matching TRBD1 (6 bases). Trimming removed 2 bases from V and 7 bases from J, with 11 bases in between. Germline CDR1 MNHEY, CDR2 SMNVEV (reference sequence). The CDR3 covers 14 residues. In DNA, the CDR3 is TGTGCCAGCAGTTTAGACAGGTTGGGCGGGGAGCTGTTTTTT. Its protein product is CASSLDRLGGELFF.

The V call is TRBV28, the J call TRBJ1-1; maybe TRBD1 (5 bases). The V gene's germline CDR1 is MDHEN and CDR2 SYDVKM. The CDR3 extends over 10 amino acids. Trimming removed 10 bases at V and 5 bases at J, with 8 bases between. The CDR3 here is CATRETEAFF. The DNA for the CDR3 is TGTGCCACCAGGGAGACTGAAGCTTTCTTT.

The chain is built from TRBV6-2 or TRBV6-3 and TRBJ1-4, with TRBD1 matching over 9 bases. The CDR3 has 14 amino acids. J lost 5 bases, V lost 2 bases, and 0 bases had no gene match. Germline V gene data show CDR1 as MNHEY and CDR2 as SVGEGT. The CDR3 nucleotides are TGTGCCAGCAGTTACGGGACAGGGAATGAAAAACTGTTTTTT. This translates into CASSYGTGNEKLFF.

This sequence joins TRBV6-1 and TRBJ1-3; no clear D. Trimming removed 3 bases at V and 2 bases at J, with 8 bases between. This CDR3 is 14 amino acids long. Germline loops: CDR1 MNHNS, CDR2 SASEGT. CDR3 sequence: CASSEAIPGNTIYF. The CDR3 DNA follows: TGTGCCAGCAGTGAGGCAATACCTGGAAACACCATATATTTT.

This rearrangement joins TRBV5-1 to TRBJ1-4, with no clear D. V lost 4 bases, J lost 3 bases, and 7 bases lay in between. The CDR3 spans 13 residues. Germline CDR1 reads SGHRS; CDR2 reads YFSETQ. The CDR3 region is CASSQAPNEKLFF. The CDR3 DNA reads as TGCGCCAGCAGCCAAGCACCTAATGAAAAACTGTTTTTT.

V gene TRBV5-4 combines with J gene TRBJ2-7, with 10 bases identical to TRBD2. Germline V CDR1 and CDR2: SGHNT, YYREEE (reference sequence). V was pared by 0 bases and J by 5 bases, with 8 bases of the junction left unmatched. The length of the CDR3 is 16 residues. For the CDR3, the DNA is TGTGCCAGCAGCTTGGGGAGCGGGAGGGCCGGGAACGAGCAGTACTTC. This gives the protein CASSLGSGRAGNEQYF. The variable domain in full, completed from reference TRBV5-4 and TRBJ2-7, reads ETGVTQSPTHLIKTRGQQVTLRCSSQSGHNTVSWYQQALGQGPQFIFQYYREEENGRGNFPPRFSGLQFPNYSSELNVNALELDDSALYLCASSLGSGRAGNEQYFGPGTRLTVT.

The CDR3 bases are TGTGCCAGCAGCTTAGGCTTAGCTTACGAGCAGTACTTC. Its protein product is CASSLGLAYEQYF. This sequence joins TRBV7-2 and TRBJ2-7; the D is unclear. V was pared by 1 base and J by 4 bases, with 8 bases between. The germline gives CDR1 SGHTA, CDR2 FQGNSA. The CDR3 length is 13 residues. The full variable domain, its missing parts supplied by reference TRBV7-2 and TRBJ2-7, is GAGVSQSPSNKVTEKGKDVELRCDPISGHTALYWYRQSLGQGLEFLIYFQGNSAPDKSGLPSDRFSAERTGGSVSTLTIQRTQQEDSAVYLCASSLGLAYEQYFGPGTRLTVT.

The rearrangement uses TRBV11-2 and TRBJ1-1; TRBD1 is a possible D gene (6 bases). The CDR3 sequence is 16 residues long. V was clipped by 2 bases and J by 0 bases, with 13 bases between them. Germline CDR1 is SGHAT and CDR2 is FQNNGV. This chain's CDR3 is CASSLYRGHMNTEAFF. The CDR3 DNA follows: TGTGCCAGCAGCTTATATCGGGGACACATGAACACTGAAGCTTTCTTT.

The chain uses TRBV19 and TRBJ2-1; the match to TRBD1 covers 8 bases. V was pared by 5 bases and J by 7 bases, with 13 bases of the junction left unmatched. Germline V gives CDR1 LNHDA, CDR2 SQIVND (reference sequence). The CDR3 sequence is 16 residues long. Written as DNA, the CDR3 is TGTGCCAGTAGTCCCCATGGACAGGGTAAGGGTAATGAGCAGTTCTTC. This sequence encodes CASSPHGQGKGNEQFF.

The rearrangement links TRBV5-1 to TRBJ2-1; D gene unclear. Trimming removed 0 bases from V and 0 bases from J, with 13 bases in between. CDR3 length equals 17 residues. Germline CDR1 reads SGHRS; CDR2 reads YFSETQ. CDR3 DNA sequence: TGCGCCAGCAGCTTGGCTGGTGTGTCAGGCTCCTACAATGAGCAGTTCTTC. Its protein is CASSLAGVSGSYNEQFF.

This chain uses TRBV27 with TRBJ1-1, with a weak D call TRBD1 (6 bases). The CDR3 spans 13 residues. Trimming shortened V by 5 bases and J by 2 bases, and 9 bases separated the two germline ends. Germline CDR1 MNHEY, CDR2 SMNVEV (reference sequence). CDR3 DNA sequence: TGTGCCAGCAGTAAACAGGGAAACACTGAAGCTTTCTTT. Translation gives CASSKQGNTEAFF.